Listed below are T cell receptor beta chains from one sample, sequenced in a study of blood T cell repertoires in COVID-19. The repertoire was sequenced with immunoSEQ multiplex PCR; TCRdb's copy has only in-frame clones and lacks some. Of approximately 120,000 clones in the sample, around 85% were seen once. The material sequenced was peripheral blood. These receptor sequences come from a woman in her forties or fifties who had recovered from COVID-19. CDR3s include the opening cysteine and the closing phenylalanine or tryptophan. Each record gives: CDR3 DNA, CDR3 protein, J gene, V gene, D gene, clone size. The D gene is left open where the match is weak. Clone sizes are given selectively: once, few, many, or a class where the clone is expanded.

CDR3nt: TGCGCCAGCAGCCGGACAGATGGTGAAGCTTTCTTT
CDR3aa: CASSRTDGEAFF
j_gene: TRBJ1-1
v_gene: TRBV4-1
d_gene: .
abundance: .

CDR3nt: TGCGCCAGCAGCCAAGATTCGGGCGGGGTCACAGATACGCAGTATTTT
CDR3aa: CASSQDSGGVTDTQYF
j_gene: TRBJ2-3
v_gene: TRBV4-1
d_gene: .
abundance: .

CDR3nt: TGTGCCAGCAAGCCAGGGGGAGGCTATGGCTACACCTTC
CDR3aa: CASKPGGGYGYTF
j_gene: TRBJ1-2
v_gene: TRBV6-5
d_gene: TRBD1
abundance: .

CDR3nt: TGTGCCATCAGTGGGGGGACTAGCGGGACCCTCGGCGAGCAGTACTTC
CDR3aa: CAISGGTSGTLGEQYF
j_gene: TRBJ2-7
v_gene: TRBV10-3
d_gene: TRBD2
abundance: .

CDR3nt: TGTGCCAGCAGCCGAAAGCAGGGGGCAGCTGGCTACACCTTC
CDR3aa: CASSRKQGAAGYTF
j_gene: TRBJ1-2
v_gene: TRBV7-8
d_gene: TRBD1
abundance: .

CDR3nt: TGTGCCAGCTCACCACAAGGACTAGCGGCCTACAATGAGCAGTTCTTC
CDR3aa: CASSPQGLAAYNEQFF
j_gene: TRBJ2-1
v_gene: TRBV18
d_gene: TRBD2
abundance: once

CDR3nt: TGCGCCAGCAGTCTACAGGGGGCGAGCAATCAGCCCCAGCATTTT
CDR3aa: CASSLQGASNQPQHF
j_gene: TRBJ1-5
v_gene: TRBV4-1
d_gene: TRBD1
abundance: once

CDR3nt: TGTGCCAGCACCCCGGGGGGGGACTTCTATGGCTACACCTTC
CDR3aa: CASTPGGDFYGYTF
j_gene: TRBJ1-2
v_gene: TRBV6-1
d_gene: .
abundance: few

CDR3nt: TGTGCCAGCTCACTATCACAGGGGACTAATGAAAAACTGTTTTTT
CDR3aa: CASSLSQGTNEKLFF
j_gene: TRBJ1-4
v_gene: TRBV18
d_gene: TRBD1
abundance: .

CDR3nt: TGTGCCAGCAGTCACCGTGCGGCGACAGCCAGTTATGGCTACACCTTC
CDR3aa: CASSHRAATASYGYTF
j_gene: TRBJ1-2
v_gene: TRBV27
d_gene: .
abundance: once

CDR3nt: TGTGCCAGCAGCTTGGCCAGGAGGACCGAGCAGTACTTC
CDR3aa: CASSLARRTEQYF
j_gene: TRBJ2-7
v_gene: TRBV5-6
d_gene: .
abundance: .

CDR3nt: TGTGCCAGCAGCCAAGATCTCGTCACAGATACGCAGTATTTT
CDR3aa: CASSQDLVTDTQYF
j_gene: TRBJ2-3
v_gene: TRBV14
d_gene: .
abundance: few

CDR3nt: TGCGCCAGCAGCTTGGACCCCGGGACAGGGGACGAAAAACTGTTTTTT
CDR3aa: CASSLDPGTGDEKLFF
j_gene: TRBJ1-4
v_gene: TRBV5-1
d_gene: TRBD1
abundance: .

CDR3nt: TGTGCCGGACGGACAGCCCTTAATGAAAAACTGTTTTTT
CDR3aa: CAGRTALNEKLFF
j_gene: TRBJ1-4
v_gene: TRBV2
d_gene: .
abundance: .

CDR3nt: TGTGCCAGCAGCAGCGGGACGTCAGGCTACACCTTC
CDR3aa: CASSSGTSGYTF
j_gene: TRBJ1-2
v_gene: TRBV7-2
d_gene: .
abundance: .

CDR3nt: TGTGCAAGTCGCTCCCAGTCCCGGGTCCCAGATACGCAGTATTTT
CDR3aa: CASRSQSRVPDTQYF
j_gene: TRBJ2-3
v_gene: TRBV12-2
d_gene: .
abundance: .

CDR3nt: TGTGCCAGCAGCCACGGCGGGGGGGCAAAAGATACGCAGTATTTT
CDR3aa: CASSHGGGAKDTQYF
j_gene: TRBJ2-3
v_gene: TRBV3-1/TRBV3-2
d_gene: TRBD2
abundance: .

CDR3nt: TGCGCCAGCAGCTTCCGACCGGGCTCTGGAAACACCATATATTTT
CDR3aa: CASSFRPGSGNTIYF
j_gene: TRBJ1-3
v_gene: TRBV5-1
d_gene: .
abundance: .

CDR3nt: TGCGCCAGCAGCTTGAAGCCCCGGACAGAATTTAGCAATCAGCCCCAGCATTTT
CDR3aa: CASSLKPRTEFSNQPQHF
j_gene: TRBJ1-5
v_gene: TRBV5-1
d_gene: .
abundance: .

CDR3nt: TGTGCCAGCAGCGTAACGCCCCAGGGCGCTGAAGCTTTCTTT
CDR3aa: CASSVTPQGAEAFF
j_gene: TRBJ1-1
v_gene: TRBV9
d_gene: .
abundance: .

CDR3nt: TGTGCCAGCAGTGCGGACCTCAGGGGTACGCAGTATTTT
CDR3aa: CASSADLRGTQYF
j_gene: TRBJ2-3
v_gene: TRBV2
d_gene: .
abundance: .

CDR3nt: TGTGCCAGCAGCTCCGGCGGCGGAAGCTACGAGCAGTACTTC
CDR3aa: CASSSGGGSYEQYF
j_gene: TRBJ2-7
v_gene: TRBV7-2
d_gene: .
abundance: .

CDR3nt: TGTGCCAGCAGCTTACGGGAAAACACAGATACGCAGTATTTT
CDR3aa: CASSLRENTDTQYF
j_gene: TRBJ2-3
v_gene: TRBV7-9
d_gene: .
abundance: .

CDR3nt: TGTGCCAGCAGTGACTATCAGGGGTTCTCCGGAAACACCATATATTTT
CDR3aa: CASSDYQGFSGNTIYF
j_gene: TRBJ1-3
v_gene: TRBV2
d_gene: .
abundance: .

CDR3nt: TGTGCCGTCCGCCGGGAGAACAATCAGCCCCAGCATTTT
CDR3aa: CAVRRENNQPQHF
j_gene: TRBJ1-5
v_gene: TRBV19
d_gene: .
abundance: .

CDR3nt: TGTGCCAGCAGCCCGGGGGTGCGTGCAGATACGCAGTATTTT
CDR3aa: CASSPGVRADTQYF
j_gene: TRBJ2-3
v_gene: TRBV7-8
d_gene: .
abundance: once

CDR3nt: TGTGCCAGCAGTGACCGAGGGACAGGACAATTATTCGCTTTCTTT
CDR3aa: CASSDRGTGQLFAFF
j_gene: TRBJ1-1
v_gene: TRBV2
d_gene: TRBD1
abundance: .

CDR3nt: TGTGCCAGCAGCCCCCGCCCGGTGCACAATGAGCAGTTCTTC
CDR3aa: CASSPRPVHNEQFF
j_gene: TRBJ2-1
v_gene: TRBV7-9
d_gene: .
abundance: once

CDR3nt: TGTGCCAGCAGTTCCCGAACCTGGACTAGCGGGAGAGAACCCTACGAGCAGTACTTC
CDR3aa: CASSSRTWTSGREPYEQYF
j_gene: TRBJ2-7
v_gene: TRBV6-2/TRBV6-3
d_gene: TRBD2
abundance: .

CDR3nt: TGTGCCAGCAGCTCCCCCGGACAGGGCAGCTCCTACGAGCAGTACTTC
CDR3aa: CASSSPGQGSSYEQYF
j_gene: TRBJ2-7
v_gene: TRBV11-3
d_gene: TRBD1
abundance: .

CDR3nt: TGCGCCAGCAGTCAGACAGGGGCCGGCTACACCTTC
CDR3aa: CASSQTGAGYTF
j_gene: TRBJ1-2
v_gene: TRBV5-1
d_gene: TRBD1
abundance: .

CDR3nt: TGTGCCAGCGGGCGAGGGACCTACGAGCAGTACTTC
CDR3aa: CASGRGTYEQYF
j_gene: TRBJ2-7
v_gene: TRBV9
d_gene: .
abundance: few

CDR3nt: TGTGCCTGGAGTGTACTGGGATCGACAGGGCATGGCTACACCTTC
CDR3aa: CAWSVLGSTGHGYTF
j_gene: TRBJ1-2
v_gene: TRBV30
d_gene: TRBD1
abundance: .

CDR3nt: TGTGCCTGGGAACCGGGGGGAGATACGCAGTATTTT
CDR3aa: CAWEPGGDTQYF
j_gene: TRBJ2-3
v_gene: TRBV30
d_gene: TRBD2
abundance: .

CDR3nt: TGTGCCAGCAGTCCCGACAGGGGGTTCTTAGATGCTGGCTACACCTTC
CDR3aa: CASSPDRGFLDAGYTF
j_gene: TRBJ1-2
v_gene: TRBV27
d_gene: TRBD1
abundance: .

CDR3nt: TGTGCCAGCAAACATGGGGAGGGGAATGAAAAACTGTTTTTT
CDR3aa: CASKHGEGNEKLFF
j_gene: TRBJ1-4
v_gene: TRBV11-2
d_gene: .
abundance: .

CDR3nt: TGTGCCAGCAGCATGGGACATATGACTGAAGCTTTCTTT
CDR3aa: CASSMGHMTEAFF
j_gene: TRBJ1-1
v_gene: TRBV5-4
d_gene: .
abundance: .

CDR3nt: TGTGCCATCAGGGGACACACTAATGAAAAACTGTTTTTT
CDR3aa: CAIRGHTNEKLFF
j_gene: TRBJ1-4
v_gene: TRBV10-3
d_gene: .
abundance: .

CDR3nt: TGTGCCAGCGGTTCGCGACAGGGGCCCCAGCATTTT
CDR3aa: CASGSRQGPQHF
j_gene: TRBJ1-5
v_gene: TRBV28
d_gene: TRBD1
abundance: .

CDR3nt: TGTGCCAGCTCACCACGGCCGGGACAGGGAGACAGAAAACTGTTTTTT
CDR3aa: CASSPRPGQGDRKLFF
j_gene: TRBJ1-4
v_gene: TRBV18
d_gene: TRBD1
abundance: .

CDR3nt: TGTGCCTGGACTAGCGGGAGGGCCAGGGCCTACAATGAGCAGTTCTTC
CDR3aa: CAWTSGRARAYNEQFF
j_gene: TRBJ2-1
v_gene: TRBV30
d_gene: TRBD2
abundance: .

CDR3nt: TGTGCCAGCAGCTTGTCGTCGTTTTCGAATTCACCCCTCCACTTT
CDR3aa: CASSLSSFSNSPLHF
j_gene: TRBJ1-6
v_gene: TRBV5-8
d_gene: .
abundance: .

CDR3nt: TGTGCCAGCAGTTACTCCCGGGTTGCAACTAATGAAAAACTGTTTTTT
CDR3aa: CASSYSRVATNEKLFF
j_gene: TRBJ1-4
v_gene: TRBV6-5
d_gene: .
abundance: .

CDR3nt: TGTGCCAGCAGTTCCACCGGGGTTAACACTGAAGCTTTCTTT
CDR3aa: CASSSTGVNTEAFF
j_gene: TRBJ1-1
v_gene: TRBV6-5
d_gene: .
abundance: few

CDR3nt: TGCAGTGCCTGGACAGGACAAGGCTACACCTTC
CDR3aa: CSAWTGQGYTF
j_gene: TRBJ1-2
v_gene: TRBV20-1
d_gene: TRBD1
abundance: .

CDR3nt: TGTGCCAGCAGCCCAGGACAGGGGAGAGAGTCAACTAATGAAAAACTGTTTTTT
CDR3aa: CASSPGQGRESTNEKLFF
j_gene: TRBJ1-4
v_gene: TRBV5-4
d_gene: TRBD1
abundance: .

CDR3nt: TGTGCCAGCAGCTTTAGACGGGAGGTTACTGGAAACACCATATATTTT
CDR3aa: CASSFRREVTGNTIYF
j_gene: TRBJ1-3
v_gene: TRBV5-6
d_gene: .
abundance: .

CDR3nt: TGTGCCAGCTGCCGGGACAGGGATCTTGAAGCTTTCTTT
CDR3aa: CASCRDRDLEAFF
j_gene: TRBJ1-1
v_gene: TRBV18
d_gene: TRBD1
abundance: .

CDR3nt: TGTGCCTGGAGGCCAGGGATCTTGGATACGCAGTATTTT
CDR3aa: CAWRPGILDTQYF
j_gene: TRBJ2-3
v_gene: TRBV30
d_gene: .
abundance: .

CDR3nt: TGTGCCAGCAGTTACGACAGCGGGAGGCCCCACAATGAGCAGTTCTTC
CDR3aa: CASSYDSGRPHNEQFF
j_gene: TRBJ2-1
v_gene: TRBV6-2/TRBV6-3
d_gene: TRBD2
abundance: .